The next 26 T cell receptor beta chains were all read from a single sample in a study of cytomegalovirus exposure and HLA in healthy donors (dated by TCRdb to 2015 to 2018). The method was the immunoSEQ multiplex PCR assay. The multiplex PCR relied on a mix of 60 forward primers for TCR Vbeta segments and 13 reverse primers for TCR Jbeta segments. The immuneACCESS repertoire file appears here via TCRdb, limited to in-frame rearrangements. These files lack a portion of the clones; in checked studies, under half of the deficit traces to unresolved V genes, and the cause of the others is not known. The table for this sample lists around 160,000 clones; roughly 77% of them were counted only once. Over 4.5% of the sample lies in the top ten. Material for sequencing was PBMCs. These receptors were taken from a male donor in good health and CMV-seronegative.

The sample holds one count of this clone. The J gene is TRBJ1-2, the V gene TRBV28; D is unresolved. Germline V CDR1 and CDR2: MDHEN, SYDVKM. V lost 10 bases and J lost 2, with 11 bases in between. CDR3 length: 12 residues. CDR3 in amino acids: CATGEGNYGYTF. CDR3 coding DNA: TGTGCCACGGGCGAGGGAAACTATGGCTACACCTTC.

The chain couples TRBV2 to TRBJ1-4; 7 nucleotides align to TRBD1. The CDR3 is made up of 15 amino acids. Germline CDR1 and CDR2: SNHLY and FYNNEI. V dropped 7 bases and J dropped 9; count of bases not matched to a gene: 14. This chain's CDR3 is CASTLTGDVSQKLFF. CDR3 sequence (DNA): TGTGCCAGCACCCTAACAGGGGACGTCTCTCAAAAACTGTTTTTT.

This clone was detected a few times. V gene TRBV5-1 combines with J gene TRBJ2-5; a possible D gene is TRBD1 (5 bases). With 0 bases removed from V and 4 bases from J, the gap between germline ends came to 10 bases. CDR3 length: 14 residues. The germline CDR1 and CDR2 sequences are SGHRS and YFSETQ. As DNA, the CDR3 is TGCGCCAGCAGCTTGGATCAGGGAAGAGAGACCCAGTACTTC. This translates into CASSLDQGRETQYF.

The V and J genes are TRBV2 and TRBJ2-1; 10 bases are shared with TRBD2. Trimming removed 7 bases from V and 4 bases from J; junction bases left unmatched: 16. The CDR3 totals 18 residues. Per the germline V gene, CDR1 is SNHLY and CDR2 is FYNNEI. The chain's CDR3 is CASMEGYRGLAKYNEQFF. The CDR3 DNA follows: TGTGCCAGCATGGAGGGTTATAGGGGACTAGCGAAATACAATGAGCAGTTCTTC.

V usage is TRBV19 and J usage is TRBJ2-5, with D possibly being TRBD2 (5 bases). Germline lookup yields CDR1 LNHDA and CDR2 SQIVND (reference sequence). This CDR3 comprises 13 residues. V shed 7 bases and J shed 4 bases, with 13 bases lying between them. CDR3 sequence (DNA): TGTGCCAGTAACTCGGGGATCGCAGAGACCCAGTACTTC. It specifies CASNSGIAETQYF.

The CDR3 DNA reads TGTGCCAGCAGTGAATTGGGACAGTACGAGCAGTACTTC. This gives the protein CASSELGQYEQYF. The chain employs TRBV25-1 and TRBJ2-7; 7 positions match TRBD1. Trimming cost V 1 base and J 4 bases; bases outside gene matches: 1. This CDR3 comprises 13 residues. In germline, CDR1 is MGHDK, CDR2 SYGVNS.

V gene TRBV27 combines with J gene TRBJ2-5; D perhaps matches TRBD1 (5 bases). TRBJ2-7 explains the end of the DNA better; the J call may be wrong. The CDR3 sequence is 14 residues long. Germline CDR1 is MNHEY and CDR2 is SMNVEV (reference sequence). CDR3 nucleotides: TGTGCCAGCAGTTTAGGCGGACAAACCTACGAGCAGTACTTC. Residues: CASSLGGQTYEQYF.

In its sample, this clone was seen a few times. This chain connects TRBV5-6 to TRBJ1-2; D is perhaps TRBD1 (5 bases). CDR3 length equals 11 residues. With 2 bases removed from V and 6 bases from J, the gap between germline ends came to 5 bases. Per the germline V gene, CDR1 is SGHDT and CDR2 is YYEEEE. This chain's CDR3 is CASSFRDGYTF. CDR3 nucleotides: TGTGCCAGCAGCTTCAGGGATGGCTACACCTTC.

The rearrangement links TRBV29-1 to TRBJ2-4; 8 nucleotides line up with TRBD2. Losses at the gene ends were 3 bases for V and 5 bases for J; bases not matched to a gene: 12. Germline assignment: CDR1 SQVTM and CDR2 ANQGSEA. There are 16 residues in the CDR3. The CDR3 here is CSVEGLAGKRENIQYF. CDR3 in DNA: TGCAGCGTTGAGGGGTTAGCGGGAAAGAGAGAAAACATTCAGTACTTC.

In its sample, this clone was seen a few times. The rearrangement uses TRBV30 and TRBJ2-3, with TRBD2 matching over 8 bases. CDR1 is GTSNPN, CDR2 SVGIG, per germline (reference sequence). Losses at the gene ends were 0 bases for V and 4 bases for J; bases not matched to a gene: 0. The CDR3 is 13 amino acids. The CDR3 nucleotides are TGTGCCTGGAGTGTCGGGGGGGCAGATACGCAGTATTTT. It is translated as CAWSVGGADTQYF.

This clone was observed a few times. V gene TRBV4-1 combines with J gene TRBJ1-1, with a weak D call TRBD1 (6 bases). V lost 1 base to trimming and J lost 3 bases, with 9 bases between them. CDR3 length equals 14 residues. Per the germline V gene, CDR1 is MGHRA and CDR2 is YSYEKL. In DNA, the CDR3 is TGCGCCAGCAGCCAAGGTAACAGGGACACTGAAGCTTTCTTT. This gives the protein CASSQGNRDTEAFF.

The rearrangement links TRBV5-6 to TRBJ2-7, with D possibly TRBD1 on 6 matching bases. The length of the CDR3 is 13 residues. The germline V gene encodes CDR1 SGHDT and CDR2 YYEEEE. V was clipped by 4 bases and J by 7 bases, with 15 bases between them. CDR3 amino acids: CASSPGQLREQYF. Here the CDR3 DNA reads TGTGCCAGCAGCCCCGGACAGCTGCGGGAGCAGTACTTC.

This chain links TRBV6-4 with TRBJ1-5, with D possibly TRBD1 on 6 matching bases. The CDR3 runs to 14 residues. Trimming removed 9 bases from V and 7 bases from J, with 19 bases in between. CDR1 MRHNA and CDR2 SNTAGT come from the germline V gene. The CDR3 sequence is CASRISGANQPQHF. For the CDR3, the DNA is TGTGCCAGTCGGATCTCAGGGGCAAACCAGCCCCAGCATTTT.

This clone was picked up one time. The V call is TRBV21-1, the J call TRBJ2-7; the table gives TRBD1 as D, unverified against the DNA. TRBV21-1 is a pseudogene locus. The CDR3 sequence is 14 residues long. DNA of the CDR3: TGTGCCAGCTTTGGCTTTCAGGGGGGCCCCGAGCAGTACTTC. Translation: CASFGFQGGPEQYF.

This sequence joins TRBV7-7 and TRBJ2-5, with 7 bases lining up with TRBD1. This CDR3 is built from 14 residues. Looked up from germline, CDR1 is SSHAT and CDR2 is FNYEAQ (reference sequence). Trimming took 5 bases from V and 2 from J; bases not matched to a gene: 5. The CDR3: CASSEGASQETQYF. The CDR3 DNA sequence: TGTGCCAGCAGCGAGGGGGCGTCTCAAGAGACCCAGTACTTC.

In its sample, this clone was seen once. Here the CDR3 DNA reads TGTGCCAGCAGCTTGGGACAGGGGCCTGGCTACACCTTC. It translates to CASSLGQGPGYTF. This chain connects TRBV5-4 to TRBJ1-2, with 8 bases aligning to TRBD1. The J segment lost 7 bases and the V segment lost 0 bases, leaving 2 bases of the junction unmatched. Germline V CDR1 and CDR2: SGHNT, YYREEE (reference sequence). The CDR3 spans 13 residues.

This rearrangement joins TRBV6-5 to TRBJ1-2; D is unclear. Deletions cut 2 bases from V and 3 bases from J, with 10 bases between. CDR3 size: 14 residues. Germline V gene lookup returns CDR1 MNHEY and CDR2 SVGAGI. The CDR3 is CASSYVEGYYGYTF. The CDR3 DNA reads as TGTGCCAGCAGTTACGTCGAGGGTTACTATGGCTACACCTTC.

The chain carries TRBV4-3 and TRBJ2-7, with 8 bases fitting TRBD2. V trimming: 4 bases; J trimming: 3 bases; junction bases outside the gene matches: 5. The CDR3 consists of 14 residues. CDR1 LGHNA and CDR2 YSLEER come from the germline V gene. CDR3 sequence reads: CASSLAGGVYEQYF. The CDR3 bases are TGCGCCAGCAGCCTAGCCGGGGGGGTCTACGAGCAGTACTTC.

The J gene is TRBJ2-3, the V gene TRBV9; 14 nucleotides line up with TRBD2. After removal of 4 bases from V and 2 bases from J, the junction contained 9 bases not matched to a gene. CDR3 length equals 18 residues. Germline assignment: CDR1 SGDLS and CDR2 YYNGEE. CDR3 coding DNA: TGTGCCAGCAGCTCCGGGACTAGCGGGAGTGGGGCCACAGATACGCAGTATTTT. It translates to CASSSGTSGSGATDTQYF.

In its sample, this clone was seen a few times. The chain is built from TRBV5-5 and TRBJ2-1; a weak D match, TRBD2 (6 bases). The V gene's germline CDR1 is SGHKS and CDR2 YYEKEE (reference sequence). The CDR3 loop spans 13 amino acids. Trimming took 4 bases from V and 8 from J, leaving 13 bases between them. The DNA for the CDR3 is TGTGCCAGCAGCCGGGCCGGGGAGGATGAGCAGTTCTTC. Translating it yields CASSRAGEDEQFF. Full variable domain (remainder filled in from reference TRBV5-5 and TRBJ2-1): DAGVTQSPTHLIKTRGQQVTLRCSPISGHKSVSWYQQVLGQGPQFIFQYYEKEERGRGNFPDRFSARQFPNYSSELNVNALLLGDSALYLCASSRAGEDEQFFGPGTRLTVL.

This clone was counted a single time. The chain joins TRBV6-1 to TRBJ2-5; 10 positions agree with TRBD1. The DNA end lines up better with TRBJ2-7; the J call may be wrong. The CDR3 is made up of 13 amino acids. CDR1 and CDR2 (germline): MNHNS, SASEGT. CDR3 loop: CASTGQGGSEQYF. The CDR3 DNA reads TGTGCCAGCACTGGACAGGGGGGGTCCGAGCAGTACTTC.

V gene TRBV6-1 combines with J gene TRBJ2-7, with TRBD1 identical over 10 bases. CDR1 is MNHNS and CDR2 is SASEGT in the germline V gene. The trim removed 10 bases at V and 3 bases at J, leaving 3 bases unmatched. The CDR3 extends over 12 amino acids. The DNA for the CDR3 is TGTGCCATGGGACAGGGGATCTACGAGCAGTACTTC. Its protein product is CAMGQGIYEQYF.

This clone was observed once. The chain couples TRBV27 to TRBJ1-5; no clear D gene. The CDR3 runs to 15 residues. Germline V lookup: CDR1 MNHEY, CDR2 SMNVEV (reference sequence). Trimming stripped 5 bases from V and 0 bases from J, with 11 bases between. CDR3 in DNA: TGTGCCAGCAGTCCCGGAGGGATTAGCAATCAGCCCCAGCATTTT. This gives the protein CASSPGGISNQPQHF.

This clone was seen more than once but under ten times. V is TRBV7-8 and J is TRBJ1-5, with TRBD1 as a possible D gene (5 bases). Trimming shortened V by 5 bases and J by 4 bases, and 15 bases separated the two germline ends. Germline V lookup: CDR1 SGHVS, CDR2 FQNEAQ. The length of the CDR3 is 15 residues. The CDR3 spells CASSANRGLNQPQHF. In DNA form, the CDR3 reads TGTGCCAGCAGCGCGAACCGGGGGTTAAATCAGCCCCAGCATTTT.

Only one count was recorded for this clone. The chain joins TRBV29-1 to TRBJ1-3; D not certain. Germline CDR1 and CDR2: SQVTM and ANQGSEA. The germline V and J ends were trimmed by 1 base and 4 bases, with 2 bases remaining between them. This CDR3 has 11 amino acids. CDR3 residues: CSVEAGNTIYF. As DNA, the CDR3 is TGCAGCGTTGAAGCAGGAAACACCATATATTTT.

The chain carries TRBV21-1 and TRBJ2-3; whether TRBD1, the table's D call, matches the DNA was not checked. TRBV21-1 is noted as a pseudogene. The CDR3 consists of 12 residues. DNA for the CDR3: TGTGCCATGACAGGGGGTGAAGATACGCAGTATTTT. Translation gives CAMTGGEDTQYF.